This entry lists 11 T cell receptor beta chains sequenced from one sample in a study of T cells in Graves' hyperthyroidism and ophthalmopathy. There were TCR beta CDR3 regions amplified from RNA transcripts. The HTBI primer set drove a first-round RT-PCR of the TCR CDR3. TCRdb recomputed calls from the multiplex PCR reads with MiXCR, one row per CDR3 protein. The table lists fewer than 800,000 distinct CDR3 sequences, about 15% of them singletons. The sequenced sample consisted of blood. The receptor set was obtained from a man in his late teens or twenties with Graves' hyperthyroidism.

This sequence joins TRBV24-1 and TRBJ1-1; 9 nucleotides line up with TRBD1. Germline loops: CDR1 KGHDR, CDR2 SFDVKD. The junction had 8 bases not matched to a gene; V was cut back by 2 bases and J by 8 bases. The length of the CDR3 is 15 residues. CDR3 sequence: CATSDSTGGATEAFF. CDR3 sequence (DNA): TGTGCCACCAGTGATTCTACAGGGGGCGCTACCGAAGCTTTCTTT.

The rearrangement uses TRBV6-2 or TRBV6-3 and TRBJ2-2; D possibly corresponds to TRBD1 (5 bases). CDR3 length: 17 residues. CDR1 and CDR2 from the germline V gene are MNHEY and SVGEGT. The V end lost 5 bases, the J end lost 1 base, and 17 bases lay between the germline ends. CDR3 DNA: TGTGCCAGCAGTAAACTGACAGTGACATTGAACACCGGGGAGCTGTTTTTT. It specifies CASSKLTVTLNTGELFF.

This clonotype has just one count. A read error may be the cause here, since a much bigger clone is one base away. The chain carries TRBV24-1 and TRBJ2-1; either TRBD1 or TRBD2 may fit D (6 bases each). Looked up from germline, CDR1 is KGHDR and CDR2 is SFDVKD. The CDR3 runs to 16 residues. DNA of the CDR3: TGTGCCACCAGTGGTTTGAGGGGGGCGCGGAACAATGAGCAGTTCTTC. Translated: CATSGLRGARNNEQFF.

A few counts support this clonotype. The genes are TRBV13 and TRBJ2-7, with D perhaps matching TRBD2 (6 bases). Germline V lookup: CDR1 PRHDT, CDR2 FYEKMQ (reference sequence). Trimming removed 2 bases from V and 0 bases from J, with 14 bases in between. The CDR3 is made up of 16 amino acids. CDR3 amino acids: CASSLRGEPSSYEQYF. The CDR3 DNA follows: TGTGCCAGCAGCTTACGCGGGGAACCGAGCTCCTACGAGCAGTACTTC. Together with reference TRBV13 and TRBJ2-7, the CDR3 gives the full variable domain: AAGVIQSPRHLIKEKRETATLKCYPIPRHDTVYWYQQGPGQDPQFLISFYEKMQSDKGSIPDRFSAQQFSDYHSELNMSSLELGDSALYFCASSLRGEPSSYEQYFGPGTRLTVT.

The CDR3: CASSPQNFIREAFF. The CDR3 DNA is TGTGCCAGCAGCCCCCAGAATTTCATCAGGGAAGCTTTCTTT. The chain employs TRBV9 and TRBJ1-1; no reliable D call. Germline V CDR1 and CDR2: SGDLS, YYNGEE. The CDR3 consists of 14 residues. Trimming left V 4 bases short and J 8 bases short, with 18 bases between.

The chain joins TRBV12-3 or TRBV12-4 to TRBJ2-1; no clear D gene. The CDR3 length is 13 residues. Trimming left V 6 bases short and J 8 bases short, with 14 bases between. The CDR3 here is CASSSPGFHEQFF. CDR3 in DNA: TGTGCCAGCAGCTCCCCGGGTTTTCATGAGCAGTTCTTC.

The chain employs TRBV29-1 and TRBJ2-3; D tentatively fits TRBD1 or TRBD2 (5 bases each). Trimming stripped 4 bases from V and 5 bases from J, with 16 bases between. The CDR3 has 14 amino acids. Germline V gives CDR1 SQVTM, CDR2 ANQGSEA. Here the CDR3 DNA reads TGCAGCGTTGCCCGGGACGCCGGACAAGATACGCAGTATTTT. It yields the protein CSVARDAGQDTQYF.

This rearrangement joins TRBV6-1 to TRBJ2-6; TRBD1 is a possible D gene (5 bases). The CDR3 length is 14 residues. CDR1 is MNHNS and CDR2 is SASEGT in the germline V gene. V was pared by 7 bases and J by 1 base, with 8 bases between. In DNA, the CDR3 is TGTGCCAGCATCGACAGATCTGGGGCCAACGTCCTGACTTTC. Its protein product is CASIDRSGANVLTF.

The chain uses TRBV5-6 and TRBJ2-1; 10 nucleotides agree with TRBD2. V was clipped by 4 bases and J by 0 bases; unmatched bases: 10. CDR1 SGHDT and CDR2 YYEEEE come from the germline V gene. This CDR3 region has 18 residues. CDR3 coding DNA: TGTGCCAGCAGCCGAATATTAGCGGGGGGAAGCTCCTACAATGAGCAGTTCTTC. Protein product: CASSRILAGGSSYNEQFF. The full variable domain, in which reference TRBV5-6 and TRBJ2-1 provide the parts outside the CDR3, is DAGVTQSPTHLIKTRGQQVTLRCSPKSGHDTVSWYQQALGQGPQFIFQYYEEEERQRGNFPDRFSGHQFPNYSSELNVNALLLGDSALYLCASSRILAGGSSYNEQFFGPGTRLTVL.

The genes are TRBV29-1 and TRBJ2-1; D uncertain. The CDR3 is made up of 15 amino acids. The V and J ends lost 5 bases and 5 bases respectively, with 19 bases between them. From germline, CDR1 is SQVTM and CDR2 ANQGSEA. The CDR3 coding sequence is TGCAGCGTTTGCACCCCCTCGACACCTGACAATGAGCAGTTCTTC. Translating it yields CSVCTPSTPDNEQFF.

The V call is TRBV28, the J call TRBJ1-1; D not certain. Germline lookup yields CDR1 MDHEN and CDR2 SYDVKM. V was pared by 10 bases and J by 5 bases, with 14 bases between. CDR3 length equals 12 residues. CDR3 amino acids: CATSRPQTEAFF. CDR3 nucleotide sequence: TGTGCCACCTCCCGCCCACAGACTGAAGCTTTCTTT. The full variable domain, in which reference TRBV28 and TRBJ1-1 provide the parts outside the CDR3, is DVKVTQSSRYLVKRTGEKVFLECVQDMDHENMFWYRQDPGLGLRLIYFSYDVKMKEKGDIPEGYSVSREKKERFSLILESASTNQTSMYLCATSRPQTEAFFGQGTRLTVV.